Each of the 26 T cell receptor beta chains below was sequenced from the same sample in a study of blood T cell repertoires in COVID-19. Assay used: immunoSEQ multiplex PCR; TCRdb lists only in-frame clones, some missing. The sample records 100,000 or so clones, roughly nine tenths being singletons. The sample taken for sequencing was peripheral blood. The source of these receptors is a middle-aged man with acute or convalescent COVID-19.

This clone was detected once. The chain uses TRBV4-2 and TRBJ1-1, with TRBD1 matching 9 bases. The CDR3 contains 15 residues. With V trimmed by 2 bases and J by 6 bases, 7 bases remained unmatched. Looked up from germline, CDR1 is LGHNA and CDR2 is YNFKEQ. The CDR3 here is CASSQYGTGSPEAFF. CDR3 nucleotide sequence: TGTGCCAGCAGCCAATACGGGACAGGGTCCCCTGAAGCTTTCTTT.

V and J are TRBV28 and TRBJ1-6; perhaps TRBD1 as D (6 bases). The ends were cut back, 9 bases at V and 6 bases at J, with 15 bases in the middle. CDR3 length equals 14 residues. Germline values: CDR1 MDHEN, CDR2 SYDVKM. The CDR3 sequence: CASSEQGFNSPLHF. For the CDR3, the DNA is TGTGCCAGTTCGGAACAGGGTTTTAATTCACCCCTCCACTTT. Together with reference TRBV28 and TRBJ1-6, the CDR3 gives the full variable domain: DVKVTQSSRYLVKRTGEKVFLECVQDMDHENMFWYRQDPGLGLRLIYFSYDVKMKEKGDIPEGYSVSREKKERFSLILESASTNQTSMYLCASSEQGFNSPLHFGNGTRLTVT.

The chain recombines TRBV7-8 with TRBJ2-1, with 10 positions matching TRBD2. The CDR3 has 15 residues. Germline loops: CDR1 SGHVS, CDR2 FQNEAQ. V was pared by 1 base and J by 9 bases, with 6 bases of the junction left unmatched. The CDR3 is CASSLGGTSVSEQFF. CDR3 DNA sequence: TGTGCCAGCAGCTTAGGTGGGACTAGCGTGAGTGAGCAGTTCTTC. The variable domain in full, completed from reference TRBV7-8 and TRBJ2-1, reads GAGVSQSPRYKVAKRGQDVALRCDPISGHVSLFWYQQALGQGPEFLTYFQNEAQLDKSGLPSDRFFAERPEGSVSTLKIQRTQQEDSAVYLCASSLGGTSVSEQFFGPGTRLTVL.

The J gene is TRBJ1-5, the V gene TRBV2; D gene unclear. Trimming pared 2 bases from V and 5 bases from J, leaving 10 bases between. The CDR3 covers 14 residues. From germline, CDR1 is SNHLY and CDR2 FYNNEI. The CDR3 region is CASSEPTEYQPQHF. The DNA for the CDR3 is TGTGCCAGCAGTGAACCCACCGAGTATCAGCCCCAGCATTTT.

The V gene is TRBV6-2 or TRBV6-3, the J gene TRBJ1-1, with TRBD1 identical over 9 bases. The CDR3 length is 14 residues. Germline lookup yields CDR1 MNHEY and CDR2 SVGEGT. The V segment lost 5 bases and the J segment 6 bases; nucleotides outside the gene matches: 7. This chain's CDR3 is CASSPGTGMPEAFF. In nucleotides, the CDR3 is TGTGCCAGCAGTCCCGGGACAGGGATGCCTGAAGCTTTCTTT.

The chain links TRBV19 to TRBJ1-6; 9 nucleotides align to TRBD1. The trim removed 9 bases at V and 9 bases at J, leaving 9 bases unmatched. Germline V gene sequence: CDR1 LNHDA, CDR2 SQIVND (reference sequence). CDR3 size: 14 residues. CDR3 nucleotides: TGTGCCAGCCTACCGGGACAGGGATTTTCACCCCTCCACTTT. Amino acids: CASLPGQGFSPLHF.

The CDR3 loop is CASSQRGNTEAFF. The CDR3 region has the DNA TGTGCCAGCAGTCAACGGGGGAACACTGAAGCTTTCTTT. The rearrangement joins TRBV27 to TRBJ1-1; D is unresolved. Per germline, CDR1 MNHEY and CDR2 SMNVEV (reference sequence). Trimming left V 5 bases short and J 1 base short, with 8 bases between. This CDR3 contains 13 residues.

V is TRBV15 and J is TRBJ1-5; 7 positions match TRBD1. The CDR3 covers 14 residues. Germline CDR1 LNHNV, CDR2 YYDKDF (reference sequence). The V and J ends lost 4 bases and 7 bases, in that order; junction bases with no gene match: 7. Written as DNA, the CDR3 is TGTGCCACCAGCAAAGGGGGCATAGGCCAGCCCCAGCATTTT. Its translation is CATSKGGIGQPQHF.

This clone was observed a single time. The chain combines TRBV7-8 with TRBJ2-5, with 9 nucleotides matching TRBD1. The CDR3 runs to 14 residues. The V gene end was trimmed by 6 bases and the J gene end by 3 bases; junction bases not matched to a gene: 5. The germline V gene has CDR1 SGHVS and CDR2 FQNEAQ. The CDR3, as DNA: TGTGCCAGCAGTCGAAGGACAGGGGAAGAGACCCAGTACTTC. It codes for CASSRRTGEETQYF.

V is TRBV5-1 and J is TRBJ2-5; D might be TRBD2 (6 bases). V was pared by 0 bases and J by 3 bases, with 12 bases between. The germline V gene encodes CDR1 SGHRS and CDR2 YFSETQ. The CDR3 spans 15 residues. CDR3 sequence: CASSLVGGGKETQYF. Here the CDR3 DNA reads TGCGCCAGCAGCTTGGTCGGGGGAGGCAAAGAGACCCAGTACTTC.

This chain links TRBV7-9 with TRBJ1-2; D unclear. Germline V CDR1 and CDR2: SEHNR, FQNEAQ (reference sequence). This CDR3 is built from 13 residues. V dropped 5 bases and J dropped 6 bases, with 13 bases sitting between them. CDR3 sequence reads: CASSRVNSDGYTF. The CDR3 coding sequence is TGTGCCAGCAGCCGAGTTAATTCTGATGGCTACACCTTC.

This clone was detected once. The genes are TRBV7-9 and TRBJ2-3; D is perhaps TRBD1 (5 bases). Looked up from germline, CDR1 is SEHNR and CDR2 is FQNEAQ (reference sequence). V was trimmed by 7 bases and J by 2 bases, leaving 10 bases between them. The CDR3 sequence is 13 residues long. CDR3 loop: CASTPGITDTQYF. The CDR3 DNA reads TGTGCCAGCACCCCAGGGATCACAGATACGCAGTATTTT.

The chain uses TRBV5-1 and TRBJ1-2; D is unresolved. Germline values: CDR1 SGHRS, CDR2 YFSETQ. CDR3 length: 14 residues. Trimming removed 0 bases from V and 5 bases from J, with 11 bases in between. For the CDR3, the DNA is TGCGCCAGCAGCTTGGGCGCTGCCGTATATGGCTACACCTTC. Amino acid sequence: CASSLGAAVYGYTF.

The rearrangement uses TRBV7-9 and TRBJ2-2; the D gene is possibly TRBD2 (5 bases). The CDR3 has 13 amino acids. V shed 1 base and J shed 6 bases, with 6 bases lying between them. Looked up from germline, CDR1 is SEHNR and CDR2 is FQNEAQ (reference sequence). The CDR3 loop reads CASSLERAGELFF. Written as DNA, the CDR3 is TGTGCCAGCAGCTTAGAGAGGGCCGGGGAGCTGTTTTTT.

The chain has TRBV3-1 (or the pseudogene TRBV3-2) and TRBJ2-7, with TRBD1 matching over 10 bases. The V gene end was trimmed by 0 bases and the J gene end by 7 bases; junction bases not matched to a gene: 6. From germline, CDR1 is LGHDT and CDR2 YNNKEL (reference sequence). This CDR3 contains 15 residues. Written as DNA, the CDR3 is TGTGCCAGCAGCCAAGAGGGACAGGGGATGGGGGAGCAGTACTTC. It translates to CASSQEGQGMGEQYF.

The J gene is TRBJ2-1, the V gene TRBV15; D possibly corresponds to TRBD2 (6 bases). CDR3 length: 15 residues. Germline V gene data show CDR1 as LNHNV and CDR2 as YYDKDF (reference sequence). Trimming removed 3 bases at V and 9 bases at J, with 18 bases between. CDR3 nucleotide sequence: TGTGCCACCAGCAGTTCCGGGACTTTCCTAGGTGAGCAGTTCTTC. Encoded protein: CATSSSGTFLGEQFF. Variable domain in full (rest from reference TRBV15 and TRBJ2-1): DAMVIQNPRYQVTQFGKPVTLSCSQTLNHNVMYWYQQKSSQAPKLLFHYYDKDFNNEADTPDNFQSRRPNTSFCFLDIRSPGLGDTAMYLCATSSSGTFLGEQFFGPGTRLTVL.

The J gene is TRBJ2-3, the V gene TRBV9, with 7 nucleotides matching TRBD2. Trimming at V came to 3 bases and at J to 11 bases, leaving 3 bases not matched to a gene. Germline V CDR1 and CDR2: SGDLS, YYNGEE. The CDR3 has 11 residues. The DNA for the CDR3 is TGTGCCAGCAGCGACGGGGGGTTGCAGTATTTT. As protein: CASSDGGLQYF.

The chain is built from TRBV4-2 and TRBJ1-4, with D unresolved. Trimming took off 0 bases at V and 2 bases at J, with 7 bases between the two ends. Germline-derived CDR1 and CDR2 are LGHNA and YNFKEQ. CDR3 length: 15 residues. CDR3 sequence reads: CASSQEKQTNEKLFF. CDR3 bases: TGTGCCAGCAGCCAAGAAAAACAGACTAATGAAAAACTGTTTTTT.

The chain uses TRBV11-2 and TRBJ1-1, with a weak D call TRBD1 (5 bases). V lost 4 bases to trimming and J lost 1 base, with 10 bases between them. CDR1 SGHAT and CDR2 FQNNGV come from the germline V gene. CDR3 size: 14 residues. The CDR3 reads CASSSRTGNTEAFF. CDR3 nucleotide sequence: TGTGCCAGCAGCTCCCGTACAGGGAACACTGAAGCTTTCTTT.

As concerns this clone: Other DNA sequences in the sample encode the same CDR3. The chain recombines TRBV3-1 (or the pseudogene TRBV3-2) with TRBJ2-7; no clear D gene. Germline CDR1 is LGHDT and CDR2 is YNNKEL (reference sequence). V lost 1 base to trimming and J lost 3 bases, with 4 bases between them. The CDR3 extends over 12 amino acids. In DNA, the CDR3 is TGTGCCAGCAGCCAAGTGAGCTACGAGCAGTACTTC. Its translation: CASSQVSYEQYF.

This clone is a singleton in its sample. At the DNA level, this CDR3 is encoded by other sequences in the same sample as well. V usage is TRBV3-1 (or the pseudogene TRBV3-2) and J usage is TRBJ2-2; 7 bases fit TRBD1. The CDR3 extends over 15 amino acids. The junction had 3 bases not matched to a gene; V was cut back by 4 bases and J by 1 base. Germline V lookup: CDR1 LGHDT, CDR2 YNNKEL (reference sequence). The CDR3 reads CASSPRTGNTGELFF. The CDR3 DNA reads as TGTGCCAGCAGCCCCAGGACAGGGAACACCGGGGAGCTGTTTTTT.

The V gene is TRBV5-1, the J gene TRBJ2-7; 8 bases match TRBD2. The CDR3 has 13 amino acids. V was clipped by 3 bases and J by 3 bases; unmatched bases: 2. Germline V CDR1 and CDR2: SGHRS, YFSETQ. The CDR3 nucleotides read TGCGCCAGCAGCTCCGGGACTAGCTACGAGCAGTACTTC. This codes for CASSSGTSYEQYF.

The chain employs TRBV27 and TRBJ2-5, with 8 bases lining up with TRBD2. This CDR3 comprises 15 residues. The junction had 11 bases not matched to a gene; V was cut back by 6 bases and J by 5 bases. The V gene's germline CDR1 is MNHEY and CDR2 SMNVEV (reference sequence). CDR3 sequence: CASSPGTSVLETQYF. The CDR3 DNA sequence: TGTGCCAGCAGCCCCGGGACTAGTGTTTTGGAGACCCAGTACTTC.

CDR3 amino acids: CASMLGQGADEQFF. CDR3 sequence (DNA): TGTGCCAGCATGCTGGGACAGGGGGCCGATGAGCAGTTCTTC. The chain employs TRBV2 and TRBJ2-1; 12 bases agree with TRBD1. The germline V gene has CDR1 SNHLY and CDR2 FYNNEI. The CDR3 length is 14 residues. With 7 bases clipped from V and 8 bases from J, the junction kept 6 bases outside the gene matches.

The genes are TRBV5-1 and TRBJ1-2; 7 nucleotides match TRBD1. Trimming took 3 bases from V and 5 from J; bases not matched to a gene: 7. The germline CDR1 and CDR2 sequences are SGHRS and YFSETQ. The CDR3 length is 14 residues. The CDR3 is CASSSTTGSYGYTF. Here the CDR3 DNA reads TGCGCCAGCAGCTCGACGACAGGGTCGTATGGCTACACCTTC.

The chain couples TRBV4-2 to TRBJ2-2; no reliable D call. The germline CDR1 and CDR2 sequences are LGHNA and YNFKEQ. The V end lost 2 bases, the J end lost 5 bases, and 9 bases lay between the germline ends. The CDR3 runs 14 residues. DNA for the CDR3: TGTGCCAGCAGCCAAACTCCTAGTACCGGGGAGCTGTTTTTT. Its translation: CASSQTPSTGELFF.